The rows below give T cell receptor beta chains drawn from one sample of a study of T cells in localized non-small cell lung cancer. Measured with immunoSEQ multiplex PCR; TCRdb has only the in-frame clones, and not every one. The sample yields around 83,000 clones, over 70% seen once. The specimen was PBMCs, collected before any cancer treatment. The receptors come from a man aged 40 to 75 with stage II squamous cell lung carcinoma. Each CDR3 is given with its conserved first and last residue. The order of the fields is clone size, V gene, J gene, D gene, CDR3 DNA, CDR3 protein. The D gene is left open where the match is weak. Only part of the rows carry a size: once, few, many, or a class if the clone is expanded.

-	TRBV7-8	TRBJ2-5	TRBD2	TGTGCCAGCAGCTCCCCCTTAGCGGGAGTGGGAGAGACCCAGTACTTC	CASSSPLAGVGETQYF
-	TRBV18	TRBJ2-4	TRBD1	TGTGCCAGCTCACCGGACAGGGGGCGGGAAAACATTCAGTACTTC	CASSPDRGRENIQYF
-	TRBV7-8	TRBJ2-1	-	TGTGCCAGCAGCCTGGGAGGCTTCAATGAGCAGTTCTTC	CASSLGGFNEQFF
-	TRBV30	TRBJ2-7	-	TGTGCCTGGAGTCCCCCGTCCGGACGAACCTATCTCCACGAGCAGTACTTC	CAWSPPSGRTYLHEQYF
-	TRBV4-3	TRBJ1-6	-	TGCGCCAGCAGCCAAGATACAGGGTCAAATTCACCCCTCCACTTT	CASSQDTGSNSPLHF
-	TRBV28	TRBJ2-4	TRBD1	TGTGCCAGCAGTTTTGAGGGGGCAGCCAAAAACATTCAGTACTTC	CASSFEGAAKNIQYF
few	TRBV5-6	TRBJ2-7	TRBD2	TGTGCCAGCAGCTTCCGGACTAGCGGTCCCTACGAGCAGTACTTC	CASSFRTSGPYEQYF
-	TRBV6-6	TRBJ1-4	-	TGTGCCAGCAGCGGCCCACAGGGCGTGGAGGAAAAACTGTTTTTT	CASSGPQGVEEKLFF
-	TRBV18	TRBJ2-5	TRBD1	TGTGCCAGCTCTCCTGACAGGGTGGTTGAGACCCAGTACTTC	CASSPDRVVETQYF
-	TRBV7-8	TRBJ2-3	TRBD1	TGTGCCAGCAGCTTTGAGACAGGGACATCAGATACGCAGTATTTT	CASSFETGTSDTQYF
many	TRBV28	TRBJ2-7	TRBD2	TGTGCCAGCAGTCTGGGCGGACTAGCCTACGAGCAGTACTTC	CASSLGGLAYEQYF
-	TRBV5-4	TRBJ2-6	TRBD1	TGTGCCAGCAGCCCCCTGGAGGGACAGGGAGCTGGGGCCAACGTCCTGACTTTC	CASSPLEGQGAGANVLTF
-	TRBV11-1	TRBJ2-3	TRBD2	TGTGCCAGCAGCTTTACTAGCGGGGGGGCGGATACGCAGTATTTT	CASSFTSGGADTQYF
-	TRBV28	TRBJ2-6	-	TGTGCCAGCAGCCCCGCGGGGTCTGGGGCCAACGTCCTGACTTTC	CASSPAGSGANVLTF
-	TRBV5-6	TRBJ2-5	-	TGTGCCAGCAGCTTATTTGACGAAGAGACCCAGTACTTC	CASSLFDEETQYF
-	TRBV7-2	TRBJ2-1	TRBD1	TGTGCCAGCAGCTTAGGGACAGGGGGCTCCAATGAGCAGTTCTTC	CASSLGTGGSNEQFF
-	TRBV30	TRBJ1-3	TRBD1	TGTGCCTGGAGCCGACAGGGTTCTGGAAACACCATATATTTT	CAWSRQGSGNTIYF
-	TRBV4-1	TRBJ2-1	-	TGCGCCAGCAGCCCGGTAGTATACAATGAGCAGTTCTTC	CASSPVVYNEQFF
-	TRBV7-8	TRBJ1-5	-	TGTGCCAGCAGCTTAGCGTTGGGACGCAATCAGCCCCAGCATTTT	CASSLALGRNQPQHF
-	TRBV29-1	TRBJ2-1	-	TGCAGCGTCCGACGAGGCTATGAGCAGTTCTTC	CSVRRGYEQFF
-	TRBV6-4	TRBJ2-7	TRBD1	TGTGCCAGCAGCCCTATAAGGGACAGGGGGGGCGAGCAGTACTTC	CASSPIRDRGGEQYF
few	TRBV7-6	TRBJ2-7	TRBD2	TGTGCCAGCAGCGAAGCGGGACGGATGTACGAGCAGTACTTC	CASSEAGRMYEQYF
-	TRBV18	TRBJ1-5	-	TGTGCCAGCTCACCCGGACGACAGGTTAGCAATCAGCCCCAGCATTTT	CASSPGRQVSNQPQHF
-	TRBV30	TRBJ1-1	TRBD1	TGTGCCTGGAGTACCGACAGGGGCACTGAAGCTTTCTTT	CAWSTDRGTEAFF
once	TRBV7-3	TRBJ2-1	-	TGTGCCAGCAGCCCTACTATAGGGACGGCCGACAATGAGCAGTTCTTC	CASSPTIGTADNEQFF
-	TRBV30	TRBJ1-4	TRBD1	TGTGCCTGGAGTGAAGGTTACACAGGGGGGAATGAAAAACTGTTTTTT	CAWSEGYTGGNEKLFF
-	TRBV7-8	TRBJ2-1	TRBD2	TGTGCCAGCAGCTTAGGGCCGGGGGGAGGCAATGAGCAGTTCTTC	CASSLGPGGGNEQFF
-	TRBV4-1	TRBJ2-1	TRBD2	TGCGCCAGCAGCCTGGCTAGCGGGGGGTTCTCCTACAATGAGCAGTTCTTC	CASSLASGGFSYNEQFF
-	TRBV2	TRBJ2-2	TRBD1	TGTGCCAGCAGGAGGGACAGGGGGAACACCGGGGAGCTGTTTTTT	CASRRDRGNTGELFF
-	TRBV14	TRBJ2-7	-	TGTGCCAGCAGCCAAGATTCGAATTCAATTTACGAGCAGTACTTC	CASSQDSNSIYEQYF
-	TRBV7-9	TRBJ2-1	-	TGTGCCAGCAGCTGGGGACTCTTAGTCGAGCAGTTCTTC	CASSWGLLVEQFF
-	TRBV5-4	TRBJ2-7	TRBD2	TGTGCCAGCAGCGCGGGACTAGACTACGAGCAGTACTTC	CASSAGLDYEQYF
-	TRBV6-1	TRBJ2-7	TRBD2	TGTGCCAGCAGTGAAGCGCTTGGGGGAGGGCCCGTCGAGCAGTACTTC	CASSEALGGGPVEQYF
-	TRBV27	TRBJ2-3	-	TGTGCCAGCAGTTTGGAAAGTCGGGGTGCAGATACGCAGTATTTT	CASSLESRGADTQYF
once	TRBV6-5	TRBJ2-1	-	TGTGCCAGCAGTTTAGGGTTACGGCAGTTCTTC	CASSLGLRQFF
-	TRBV29-1	TRBJ1-1	TRBD1	TGCAGCTCACAGGGGGAAAGGGGCACTGAAGCTTTCTTT	CSSQGERGTEAFF
-	TRBV7-7	TRBJ2-5	-	TGTGCTAGCAGCTTGGAACGACTAGTACGGCAGGAGACCCAGTACTTC	CASSLERLVRQETQYF
once	TRBV5-1	TRBJ2-2	TRBD2	TGCGCCAGCAGCTTCACCTTGACTAGCGGGAGGGCCGACACCGGGGAGCTGTTTTTT	CASSFTLTSGRADTGELFF
-	TRBV5-6	TRBJ1-2	-	TGTGCCAGCAGCTTTAGAATCGCCAGTTCTAACTATGGCTACACCTTC	CASSFRIASSNYGYTF
once	TRBV28	TRBJ1-5	-	TGTGCCAGCAGTTTATCGGGCAATCAGCCCCAGCATTTT	CASSLSGNQPQHF
-	TRBV2	TRBJ1-1	-	TGTGCCAGCAGTGTAGGAGGGAACACTGAAGCTTTCTTT	CASSVGGNTEAFF
-	TRBV6-5	TRBJ1-1	-	TGTGCCAGCAGCCTGGGTAGTAGAACTGAAGCTTTCTTT	CASSLGSRTEAFF
-	TRBV15	TRBJ2-1	-	TGTGCCACCTCCCCCTCAGCGTCGCTCTACAATGAGCAGTTCTTC	CATSPSASLYNEQFF
-	TRBV27	TRBJ2-4	TRBD1	TGTGCCAGCAGTTTGGACAGGGTGAACATTCAGTACTTC	CASSLDRVNIQYF
-	TRBV6-6	TRBJ2-5	-	TGTGCCAGCAGTGGGGTCCTGGCGCCCCGGGAGACCCAGTACTTC	CASSGVLAPRETQYF
-	TRBV23-1	TRBJ2-4	-	TGCGCCAGCAGTCCCCTAGGGACACTCTTCCCGTACTTC	CASSPLGTLFPYF
few	TRBV7-9	TRBJ2-1	TRBD1	TGTGCCAGCAGCCCCCGGACAGGGAGCTCCTACAATGAGCAGTTCTTC	CASSPRTGSSYNEQFF
once	TRBV2	TRBJ2-7	TRBD1	TGTGCCAGCAGGGGGACAGGGGGCTACGAGCAGTACTTC	CASRGTGGYEQYF
-	TRBV2	TRBJ2-3	-	TGTGCCAGCAGTGAAGCCGCCGGGACCGGCACAGATACGCAGTATTTT	CASSEAAGTGTDTQYF
few	TRBV28	TRBJ1-5	TRBD1	TGTGCCAGCAGTTTGCGACAGGGACGCAATCAGCCCCAGCATTTT	CASSLRQGRNQPQHF
-	TRBV5-5	TRBJ2-1	TRBD1	TGTGCCAGCAGCCCGGGCCCGGGACAGGGGTACAATGAGCAGTTCTTC	CASSPGPGQGYNEQFF
-	TRBV7-2	TRBJ2-2	-	TGTGCCAGCAGATTCTCCGGGACAGCGGGCACCGGGGAGCTGTTTTTT	CASRFSGTAGTGELFF
-	TRBV5-1	TRBJ1-2	-	TGCGCCAGCAGCTTGACTGCGGGTAACTATGGCTACACCTTC	CASSLTAGNYGYTF
once	TRBV19	TRBJ2-7	TRBD2	TGTGCCAGTAGTATAGGAGCGGGAGGGCCGACCGAGCAGTACTTC	CASSIGAGGPTEQYF
-	TRBV15	TRBJ1-1	-	TGTGCCACCAGGAGTGGGGATTTAGAGGAAGCTTTCTTT	CATRSGDLEEAFF
few	TRBV10-3	TRBJ1-1	-	TGTGCCATCAGTGAGTCCCTAGGCACTGAAGCTTTCTTT	CAISESLGTEAFF
few	TRBV7-9	TRBJ2-7	-	TGTGCCGTCCTCCCCGACCTGAGCTCCTACGAGCAGTACTTC	CAVLPDLSSYEQYF
-	TRBV7-9	TRBJ2-1	-	TGTGCCAGCAGCTTAACGGCAGCAAACAATGAGCAGTTCTTC	CASSLTAANNEQFF
-	TRBV4-1	TRBJ2-3	-	TGCGCCAGCAGCCTGGGGCCTTACGATACGCAGTATTTT	CASSLGPYDTQYF
few	TRBV9	TRBJ1-1	-	TGTGCCAGCAGCGTAGCTACAGGGAACACTGAAGCTTTCTTT	CASSVATGNTEAFF